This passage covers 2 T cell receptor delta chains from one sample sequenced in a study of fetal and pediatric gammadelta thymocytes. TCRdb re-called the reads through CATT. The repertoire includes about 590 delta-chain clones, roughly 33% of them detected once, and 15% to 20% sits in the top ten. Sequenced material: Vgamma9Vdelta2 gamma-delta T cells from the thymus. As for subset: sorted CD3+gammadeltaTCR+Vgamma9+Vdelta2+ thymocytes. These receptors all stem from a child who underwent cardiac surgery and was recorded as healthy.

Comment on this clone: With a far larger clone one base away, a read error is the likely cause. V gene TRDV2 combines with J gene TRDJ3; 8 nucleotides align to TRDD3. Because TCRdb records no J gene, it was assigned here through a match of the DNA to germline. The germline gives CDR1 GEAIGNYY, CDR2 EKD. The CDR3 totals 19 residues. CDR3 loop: CACDTLLGASSWDARQMFF. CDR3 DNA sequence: TGTGCCTGTGACACCCTACTGGGGGCTAGCTCCTGGGACGCCCGACAGATGTTTTTC.

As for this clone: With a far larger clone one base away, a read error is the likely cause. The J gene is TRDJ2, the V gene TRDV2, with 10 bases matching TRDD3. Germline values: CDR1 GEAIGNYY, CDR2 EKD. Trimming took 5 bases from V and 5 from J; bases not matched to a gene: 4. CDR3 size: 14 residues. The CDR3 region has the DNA TGTGCCTGTGCCATACTGGGGGATACAGCACAACTCTTCTTT. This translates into CACAILGDTAQLFF.